Here is one T cell receptor beta chain with its context. Clinical history as reported by participants underpinned cohort assignment. Measured with immunoSEQ multiplex PCR; TCRdb has only the in-frame clones, and not every one. The data hold about 190,000 clones, with more than 75% observed a single time. These data come from a study of blood T cell repertoires in COVID-19. Germline V CDR1 and CDR2: SGHVS, FQNEAQ. Between the trimmed V and J ends, which lost 5 bases and 2 bases, there was a span of 16 bases. The CDR3 is 16 amino acids. Sequencing used PBMCs or T cells enriched from blood (not recorded which). This chain connects TRBV7-8 to TRBJ1-5; D perhaps matches TRBD1 (5 bases). This receptor was obtained from a woman in her forties or fifties with acute COVID-19. Written as DNA, the CDR3 is TGTGCCAGCAGCGTGAACCAGGGCTTGGGCAATCAGCCCCAGCATTTT. It yields the protein CASSVNQGLGNQPQHF.